This T cell receptor beta chain was identified in a study of blood T cell repertoires in COVID-19. The wider study: Spain, Italy and the United States supplied samples that represented acute and convalescent COVID-19.

In the authors' workflow: Estimation of nucleated cell counts relied on the amplification of reference gene primers. TCRdb's table, derived via immunoSEQ multiplex PCR, lists solely in-frame clones and lacks some. V, J and clone size were drawn from that table, and D and trimming were deduced from the DNA. The sample holds 250,000 to 300,000 clones; about 88% are singletons and the top ten take around 13%. From germline, CDR1 is SGHDT and CDR2 YYEEEE. This CDR3 is 16 amino acids long. Trimming took 0 bases from V and 3 from J, leaving 16 bases between them. Sequenced sample: peripheral blood. This sequence joins TRBV5-6 and TRBJ2-7; D is perhaps TRBD1 (6 bases). The sequence was obtained from a woman in her sixties or seventies with acute or convalescent COVID-19. Here the CDR3 DNA reads TGTGCCAGCAGCTTGGCTAGGGGGATTATGGGCTACGAGCAGTACTTC. This translates into CASSLARGIMGYEQYF.